These T cell receptor beta chains were read from a single sample in a study of T-cell reconstitution after alpha-beta-depleted transplantation in children. TCRdb independently ran MiXCR on the PCR reads; one entry per CDR3 protein. Among 440,000 or so distinct CDR3 sequences, 43% were seen once, and the ten largest hold around a quarter. Here the sequenced sample was PBMCs, taken before TCRalphabeta/CD19-depleted stem cell transplant. The receptor set was obtained from a girl aged 2 to 9 with aplastic anemia, due to receive a stem cell transplant. Each CDR3 is given with its conserved first and last residue. D genes are given only for firm matches. Size tells how often a clone was seen (once, few, many) or the class of an expanded clone, and some rows leave it out.

D	V	size	J	CDR3	DNA
TRBD1	TRBV20-1	.	TRBJ1-5	CSAPSRDRDNQPQHF	TGCAGTGCTCCGTCCCGGGACAGGGACAATCAGCCCCAGCATTTT
TRBD2	TRBV5-1	.	TRBJ2-7	CATSPGGDAYEQYF	TGCGCCACCAGCCCGGGGGGGGACGCCTACGAGCAGTACTTC
.	TRBV3-1	.	TRBJ2-5	CASSQGPRIPENQYF	TGTGCCAGCAGCCAAGGGCCTAGGATCCCAGAGAACCAGTACTTC
.	TRBV7-2	few	TRBJ1-2	CASSLPPTGNNGYTF	TGTGCCAGCAGCTTACCCCCGACCGGGAACAATGGCTACACCTTC
.	TRBV6-1	few	TRBJ2-7	CASSPSAPRDYEQYF	TGTGCCAGCAGTCCGTCGGCCCCCAGGGATTACGAGCAGTACTTC
.	TRBV28	.	TRBJ2-5	CASSVPGWTGETQYF	TGTGCCAGCAGTGTACCGGGGTGGACTGGGGAGACCCAGTACTTC
.	TRBV5-1	many	TRBJ2-1	CASKSGYPEDEQFF	TGCGCCAGCAAGTCAGGGTACCCCGAGGATGAGCAGTTCTTC
TRBD1	TRBV5-1	many	TRBJ2-6	CASSSGTGSSGANVLTF	TGCGCCAGCAGTTCCGGGACAGGTAGCTCTGGGGCCAACGTCCTGACTTTC
.	TRBV20-1	.	TRBJ1-4	CSARRDTLGEKLFF	TGCAGTGCTAGACGGGACACCTTAGGGGAAAAACTGTTTTTT
.	TRBV5-1	.	TRBJ2-3	CASSISRSGTDTQYF	TGCGCCAGCAGCATCAGTCGTTCTGGCACAGATACGCAGTATTTT
TRBD1	TRBV5-5	few	TRBJ2-3	CASSFGTRDRVPSTQYF	TGTGCCAGCAGCTTCGGTACCCGAGACAGGGTCCCCAGTACGCAGTATTTT
TRBD2	TRBV3-1	many	TRBJ2-7	CASSQLAGPYEQYF	TGTGCCAGCAGCCAACTAGCGGGTCCCTACGAGCAGTACTTC
.	TRBV6-1	.	TRBJ1-5	CASSETGAPVQPQHF	TGTGCCAGCAGTGAAACGGGGGCGCCGGTCCAGCCCCAGCATTTT
TRBD1	TRBV4-2	.	TRBJ2-2	CASTALDRPNTGELFF	TGTGCCAGCACCGCACTGGACAGGCCGAACACCGGGGAGCTGTTTTTT
.	TRBV7-6	.	TRBJ2-1	CASSLATGDAPYNEQFF	TGTGCCAGCAGCTTAGCAACAGGAGACGCTCCCTACAATGAGCAGTTCTTC
TRBD2	TRBV12-3/TRBV12-4	many	TRBJ2-3	CASSLGEGGADTQYF	TGTGCCAGCAGTTTGGGGGAGGGAGGTGCAGATACGCAGTATTTT
TRBD1	TRBV20-1	few	TRBJ2-2	CSARGQGGTGELFF	TGCAGTGCTAGAGGACAGGGGGGCACCGGGGAGCTGTTTTTT
.	TRBV7-9	many	TRBJ2-7	CASSPTERYEQYF	TGTGCCAGCAGCCCGACAGAGAGGTACGAGCAGTACTTC
.	TRBV5-1	.	TRBJ1-1	CASSFGHIPEAFF	TGCGCCAGCAGCTTCGGACATATCCCTGAAGCTTTCTTT
.	TRBV28	.	TRBJ2-3	CASGLSRTTDTQYF	TGTGCCAGCGGGCTCTCGAGGACCACAGATACGCAGTATTTT
TRBD1	TRBV2	few	TRBJ2-3	CASSEPDRPTQYF	TGTGCCAGCAGTGAACCGGACAGGCCCACGCAGTATTTT
TRBD2	TRBV30	.	TRBJ2-7	CAWSLRPGLAGSEQYF	TGTGCCTGGAGTCTCCGTCCGGGACTAGCGGGAAGCGAGCAGTACTTC
.	TRBV20-1	.	TRBJ1-2	CSARARDYGYTF	TGCAGTGCTAGAGCCCGGGACTATGGCTACACCTTC
TRBD2	TRBV25-1	few	TRBJ2-3	CASSPPTGTSGTDTQYF	TGTGCCAGCAGTCCACCCACCGGGACTAGCGGCACAGATACGCAGTATTTT
TRBD1	TRBV7-9	.	TRBJ1-1	CASSLAGQAGGEAFF	TGTGCCAGCAGCTTAGCCGGACAGGCGGGGGGTGAAGCTTTCTTT
TRBD1	TRBV6-1	.	TRBJ1-1	CASRPGQGDTEAFF	TGTGCCAGCAGGCCCGGACAGGGGGACACTGAAGCTTTCTTT
.	TRBV4-2	.	TRBJ1-3	CASSQDWAGSGNTIYF	TGTGCCAGCAGCCAAGATTGGGCAGGATCTGGAAACACCATATATTTT
.	TRBV6-5	many	TRBJ1-3	CATLKGSGNTIYF	TGTGCCACGCTAAAGGGGTCGGGAAACACCATATATTTT
.	TRBV11-2	.	TRBJ2-7	CASSFAAASYEQYF	TGTGCCAGCAGCTTTGCGGCGGCGTCCTACGAGCAGTACTTC
.	TRBV20-1	.	TRBJ2-1	CSAREDGSSYNEQFF	TGCAGTGCTAGGGAGGACGGGAGCTCCTACAATGAGCAGTTCTTC
.	TRBV5-1	.	TRBJ2-2	CASSLTETGTTGELFF	TGCGCCAGCAGCTTGACTGAAACAGGTACCACCGGGGAGCTGTTTTTT